The 32 T cell receptor beta chains listed next were all sequenced from one sample in a study of cytomegalovirus exposure and HLA in healthy donors. Use of 60 Vbeta and 13 Jbeta primers characterized the PCR. Only in-frame clones appear in the TCRdb table, and some are missing; sequencing was by immunoSEQ multiplex PCR. This repertoire includes roughly 84,000 clones. The sample was PBMCs. These receptors were collected from a man aged 50 to 59 in good health and CMV-seronegative.

V and J are TRBV30 and TRBJ2-3, with 12 bases matching TRBD2. The CDR3 contains 16 residues. The J segment lost 5 bases and the V segment lost 4 bases, leaving 10 bases of the junction unmatched. CDR1 and CDR2 from the germline V gene are GTSNPN and SVGIG (reference sequence). The chain's CDR3 is CAWTYWPSGGEDTQYF. CDR3 bases: TGTGCCTGGACCTATTGGCCTAGCGGGGGGGAAGATACGCAGTATTTT.

The chain couples TRBV4-1 to TRBJ1-2, with D tentatively TRBD1 (6 bases). Trimming removed 1 base from V and 1 base from J, with 10 bases in between. The CDR3 is 15 amino acids. CDR1 is MGHRA, CDR2 YSYEKL, per germline. The CDR3 nucleotides read TGCGCCAGCAGCCAAGGGACAGATATTAACTATGGCTACACCTTC. Translated: CASSQGTDINYGYTF.

V usage is TRBV19 and J usage is TRBJ2-3; 7 nucleotides align to TRBD1. Germline V gene data show CDR1 as LNHDA and CDR2 as SQIVND (reference sequence). This CDR3 comprises 15 residues. V dropped 3 bases and J dropped 5; count of bases not matched to a gene: 8. For the CDR3, the DNA is TGTGCCAGTAGTATCCGAGACAGGGTCAGAGATACGCAGTATTTT. The encoded protein is CASSIRDRVRDTQYF.

This chain connects TRBV2 to TRBJ2-5; 9 positions agree with TRBD2. The J segment lost 5 bases and the V segment lost 6 bases, leaving 4 bases of the junction unmatched. This CDR3 has 13 amino acids. CDR1 and CDR2 from the germline V gene are SNHLY and FYNNEI. The CDR3 nucleotides read TGTGCCAGCAGGGGAGCGGGGGGTGAGACCCAGTACTTC. This codes for CASRGAGGETQYF.

V is TRBV6-1 and J is TRBJ2-5; 13 nucleotides match TRBD2. Germline V gene lookup returns CDR1 MNHNS and CDR2 SASEGT. This CDR3 has 14 residues. Trimming took 5 bases from V and 4 from J; bases not matched to a gene: 1. CDR3 sequence: CASSRLAGGETQYF. For the CDR3, the DNA is TGTGCCAGCAGTAGACTAGCGGGGGGAGAGACCCAGTACTTC.

The gene calls are TRBV28 and TRBJ1-2; possible D gene TRBD1, 5 bases. V lost 6 bases and J lost 2, with 13 bases in between. The germline V gene has CDR1 MDHEN and CDR2 SYDVKM. CDR3 size: 14 residues. CDR3 sequence: CASSNGQGNYGYTF. In DNA form, the CDR3 reads TGTGCCAGCAGCAACGGTCAGGGAAACTATGGCTACACCTTC.

V gene TRBV7-9 combines with J gene TRBJ2-1, with D perhaps matching TRBD1 (6 bases). This CDR3 has 13 amino acids. With 1 base removed from V and 9 bases from J, the gap between germline ends came to 10 bases. Germline V gene lookup returns CDR1 SEHNR and CDR2 FQNEAQ (reference sequence). The chain's CDR3 is CASSLVGGSEQFF. DNA for the CDR3: TGTGCCAGCAGCTTAGTAGGGGGAAGTGAGCAGTTCTTC.

The chain combines TRBV9 with TRBJ2-7, with 8 nucleotides matching TRBD2. Per germline, CDR1 SGDLS and CDR2 YYNGEE. The CDR3 is made up of 14 amino acids. V shed 5 bases and J 5 bases; nucleotides not matched to a gene: 9. CDR3 nucleotides: TGTGCCAGCAGTGGGGCAGCGGGGGTAGACGAGCAGTACTTC. Translation: CASSGAAGVDEQYF.

This chain joins TRBV19 and TRBJ2-2; 8 positions match TRBD1. Trimming removed 3 bases from V and 5 bases from J; junction bases left unmatched: 5. CDR3 size: 15 residues. Germline V gene data show CDR1 as LNHDA and CDR2 as SQIVND (reference sequence). The CDR3 here is CASSMGTGGTGELFF. CDR3 coding DNA: TGTGCCAGTAGTATGGGTACAGGGGGTACCGGGGAGCTGTTTTTT.

The chain couples TRBV7-9 to TRBJ2-7, with 7 bases fitting TRBD1. V dropped 2 bases and J dropped 2; count of bases not matched to a gene: 3. Per the germline V gene, CDR1 is SEHNR and CDR2 is FQNEAQ (reference sequence). The CDR3 is 14 amino acids. The CDR3, as DNA: TGTGCCAGCAGCTTACGGCAGGGGGCCTACGAGCAGTACTTC. Its translation is CASSLRQGAYEQYF. The full variable domain, with the rest looked up from reference TRBV7-9 and TRBJ2-7, is DTGVSQNPRHKITKRGQNVTFRCDPISEHNRLYWYRQTLGQGPEFLTYFQNEAQLEKSRLLSDRFSAERPKGSFSTLEIQRTEQGDSAMYLCASSLRQGAYEQYFGPGTRLTVT.

The rearrangement links TRBV7-9 to TRBJ2-7, with D hard to call. The CDR3 runs to 15 residues. CDR1 and CDR2 (germline): SEHNR, FQNEAQ (reference sequence). V lost 5 bases and J lost 0, with 14 bases in between. CDR3 region: CASSDLGSSSYEQYF. The CDR3 DNA is TGTGCCAGCAGCGACCTCGGGTCCAGCTCCTACGAGCAGTACTTC.

The chain carries TRBV5-8 and TRBJ1-1; D gene uncertain. V was pared by 0 bases and J by 1 base, with 10 bases between. The CDR3 is 15 amino acids. Germline CDR1 reads SGHTS; CDR2 reads YDEGEE. CDR3 residues: CASSLDGRRNTEAFF. The DNA of the CDR3 is TGTGCCAGCAGCTTGGATGGCAGAAGGAACACTGAAGCTTTCTTT.

The chain recombines TRBV6-1 with TRBJ2-7, with D perhaps TRBD1 (6 bases). Germline V gives CDR1 MNHNS, CDR2 SASEGT. The ends were cut back, 2 bases at V and 2 bases at J, with 16 bases in the middle. The CDR3 consists of 16 residues. In nucleotides, the CDR3 is TGTGCCAGCAGTGAAACGCATGTCGCAGGGGCCTACGAGCAGTACTTC. This sequence encodes CASSETHVAGAYEQYF.

The J gene is TRBJ2-7, the V gene TRBV18; 8 bases match TRBD1. Per the germline V gene, CDR1 is KGHSH and CDR2 is LQKENI. With 5 bases clipped from V and 6 bases from J, the junction kept 6 bases outside the gene matches. The CDR3 contains 13 residues. As DNA, the CDR3 is TGTGCCAGCTCATCCGGACAGGGTGGCGAGCAGTACTTC. As protein: CASSSGQGGEQYF.

The CDR3 protein is CASSQTGTGSTEAFF. CDR3 DNA sequence: TGCGCCAGCAGCCAGACCGGGACAGGGAGCACTGAAGCTTTCTTT. The rearrangement links TRBV4-1 to TRBJ1-1; 9 nucleotides line up with TRBD1. The CDR3 runs 15 residues. With V trimmed by 3 bases and J by 4 bases, 6 bases remained unmatched. Germline CDR1 and CDR2: MGHRA and YSYEKL.

CDR3 DNA sequence: TGTGCCAGCAGTAATCAGGGGTTCAATGAGCAGTTCTTC. Amino acids: CASSNQGFNEQFF. V is TRBV2 and J is TRBJ2-1; perhaps TRBD1 as D (6 bases). This CDR3 comprises 13 residues. Germline values: CDR1 SNHLY, CDR2 FYNNEI. Trimming stripped 5 bases from V and 6 bases from J, with 11 bases between.

V gene TRBV27 combines with J gene TRBJ2-7; 8 bases match TRBD2. This CDR3 has 15 residues. The V gene's germline CDR1 is MNHEY and CDR2 SMNVEV (reference sequence). V trimming: 7 bases; J trimming: 3 bases; junction bases outside the gene matches: 11. CDR3 nucleotides: TGTGCCAGCATCCGCGGCCGGGGGGGACTCTACGAGCAGTACTTC. It codes for CASIRGRGGLYEQYF.

The chain employs TRBV4-3 and TRBJ2-7; 7 bases are a match to TRBD2. CDR1 LGHNA and CDR2 YSLEER come from the germline V gene. This CDR3 spans 15 amino acids. V lost 1 base, J lost 1 base, and 4 bases stayed unmatched. The CDR3 DNA reads TGCGCCAGCAGCCAAGGCCGGGGGGTGTCCTACGAGCAGTACTTC. Translation gives CASSQGRGVSYEQYF.

The chain carries TRBV7-8 and TRBJ1-5, with D perhaps TRBD1 (5 bases). CDR1 is SGHVS, CDR2 FQNEAQ, per germline. V was pared by 1 base and J by 3 bases, with 10 bases between. The CDR3 runs 15 residues. The chain's CDR3 is CASSLEGRDNQPQHF. The CDR3 nucleotides read TGTGCCAGCAGCTTAGAAGGCAGGGACAATCAGCCCCAGCATTTT.

J is TRBJ2-7 and V is TRBV7-8, with TRBD1 matching over 7 bases. CDR1 SGHVS and CDR2 FQNEAQ come from the germline V gene. J gave up 0 bases and V 5 bases, and 7 bases lay outside the gene matches. This CDR3 has 15 amino acids. The CDR3 nucleotides read TGTGCCAGCAGCACCCTACAGGGGCCCTCCTACGAGCAGTACTTC. Translation gives CASSTLQGPSYEQYF.

The chain combines TRBV5-6 with TRBJ2-6; tentatively, D is TRBD2 (5 bases). The CDR3 runs 14 residues. Germline-derived CDR1 and CDR2 are SGHDT and YYEEEE. V lost 7 bases to trimming and J lost 4 bases, with 12 bases between them. The CDR3 loop reads CASSGMAGANVLTF. CDR3 in DNA: TGTGCCAGCTCGGGGATGGCAGGGGCCAACGTCCTGACTTTC.

The CDR3 nucleotides are TGTGCCAGTAGTAGCGGGAACAACTATGGCTACACCTTC. As protein: CASSSGNNYGYTF. This chain joins TRBV19 and TRBJ1-2; D is unresolved. V dropped 4 bases and J dropped 2 bases, with 8 bases sitting between them. The CDR3 sequence is 13 residues long. CDR1 LNHDA and CDR2 SQIVND come from the germline V gene (reference sequence).

CDR3 coding DNA: TGTGCCAGCAGTTTATTAGGGGGTCTTCAGCCCCAGCATTTT. It specifies CASSLLGGLQPQHF. The chain couples TRBV27 to TRBJ1-5; perhaps TRBD1 as D (6 bases). The CDR3 has 14 residues. Germline V gene lookup returns CDR1 MNHEY and CDR2 SMNVEV (reference sequence). V lost 1 base and J 6 bases, leaving 10 bases between the germline ends.

The chain recombines TRBV5-4 with TRBJ1-2; 7 nucleotides line up with TRBD1. The CDR3 totals 14 residues. After removal of 2 bases from V and 4 bases from J, the junction contained 5 bases not matched to a gene. Germline CDR1 is SGHNT and CDR2 is YYREEE (reference sequence). The CDR3 region has the DNA TGTGCCAGCAGCTTAGAAGGGGGCAGCTATGGCTACACCTTC. It translates to CASSLEGGSYGYTF.

The J gene is TRBJ1-3, the V gene TRBV9; D remains unclear. Germline CDR1 SGDLS, CDR2 YYNGEE. The CDR3 is 14 amino acids. Trimming removed 5 bases from V and 2 bases from J, with 11 bases in between. The CDR3 DNA is TGTGCCAGCAGTGTTGCATTAGCTGGAAACACCATATATTTT. This gives the protein CASSVALAGNTIYF. The entire variable domain, with the rest obtained from reference TRBV9 and TRBJ1-3, is as follows: DSGVTQTPKHLITATGQRVTLRCSPRSGDLSVYWYQQSLDQGLQFLIQYYNGEERAKGNILERFSAQQFPDLHSELNLSSLELGDSALYFCASSVALAGNTIYFGEGSWLTVV.

The gene calls are TRBV5-1 and TRBJ1-1; D call uncertain. The CDR3 is made up of 13 amino acids. Germline CDR1 is SGHRS and CDR2 is YFSETQ. Trimming removed 1 base at V and 6 bases at J, with 10 bases between. CDR3 sequence reads: CASSLIGGSEAFF. CDR3 bases: TGCGCCAGCAGCTTGATCGGAGGGTCTGAAGCTTTCTTT.

The chain couples TRBV7-9 to TRBJ1-1; D perhaps matches TRBD1 (6 bases). The CDR3 sequence is 16 residues long. V lost 2 bases, J lost 6 bases, and 19 bases lay in between. Germline V gene lookup returns CDR1 SEHNR and CDR2 FQNEAQ (reference sequence). The CDR3 coding sequence is TGTGCCAGCAGCTTACTCCATGGAGCACAGGGCGCTGAAGCTTTCTTT. Translated, it gives CASSLLHGAQGAEAFF.

This chain connects TRBV29-1 to TRBJ2-5, with a tentative D call TRBD2 (6 bases). This CDR3 has 13 residues. V shed 5 bases and J shed 4 bases, with 14 bases lying between them. Germline CDR1 SQVTM, CDR2 ANQGSEA. The CDR3 DNA reads TGCAGCGTTAGGGTCGGGGGTGGAGAGACCCAGTACTTC. Residues: CSVRVGGGETQYF.

The CDR3 protein is CASSLTRYGLFDTQYF. The CDR3 DNA follows: TGTGCCAGCAGCTTAACGCGGTATGGACTTTTTGATACGCAGTATTTT. The V and J genes are TRBV11-2 and TRBJ2-3; the D gene is possibly TRBD2 (5 bases). The CDR3 runs to 16 residues. Germline lookup yields CDR1 SGHAT and CDR2 FQNNGV. The V end lost 2 bases, the J end lost 6 bases, and 18 bases lay between the germline ends.

The chain has TRBV27 and TRBJ1-1, with 7 bases that match TRBD1. The CDR3 is 16 amino acids. V was pared by 3 bases and J by 0 bases, with 7 bases of the junction left unmatched. Germline CDR1 MNHEY, CDR2 SMNVEV (reference sequence). For the CDR3, the DNA is TGTGCCAGCAGTTTTCTAGGACAGGACCTGAACACTGAAGCTTTCTTT. Translating it yields CASSFLGQDLNTEAFF.

The chain couples TRBV19 to TRBJ1-4; D may be TRBD1 (5 bases). Germline V gene data show CDR1 as LNHDA and CDR2 as SQIVND (reference sequence). The CDR3 covers 14 residues. Deletions cut 7 bases from V and 7 bases from J, with 16 bases between. In DNA form, the CDR3 reads TGTGCCAGTACAAGAGGAGGGGCGGGTGAAAAACTGTTTTTT. Translating gives CASTRGGAGEKLFF.

V is TRBV9 and J is TRBJ2-2; D is possibly TRBD1 (6 bases). Trimming stripped 3 bases from V and 7 bases from J, with 16 bases between. The V gene's germline CDR1 is SGDLS and CDR2 YYNGEE. The CDR3 is made up of 15 amino acids. CDR3 region: CASSGRQVDSGELFF. CDR3 coding DNA: TGTGCCAGCAGCGGACGACAGGTGGATAGCGGGGAGCTGTTTTTT.